The entry that follows covers one TCR beta chain sequence. This specimen belongs to a study of cytomegalovirus exposure and HLA in healthy donors. This PCR relied on a set of 60 Vbeta primers and 13 Jbeta primers. Sequenced by immunoSEQ multiplex PCR; TCRdb stores in-frame clones only, minus some. The sample consists of about 110,000 clones, around 77% of them appearing once. The length of the CDR3 is 15 residues. The V and J ends lost 0 bases and 6 bases, in that order; junction bases with no gene match: 4. CDR1 is MGHRA, CDR2 YSYEKL, per germline. This chain uses TRBV4-1 with TRBJ2-7; 11 bases match TRBD2. The sequence was collected from a human donor in good health. The sequenced sample consisted of PBMCs. This chain's CDR3 is CASSQEPLAGGEQYF. The CDR3 coding sequence is TGCGCCAGCAGCCAAGAACCGCTAGCGGGAGGCGAGCAGTACTTC.